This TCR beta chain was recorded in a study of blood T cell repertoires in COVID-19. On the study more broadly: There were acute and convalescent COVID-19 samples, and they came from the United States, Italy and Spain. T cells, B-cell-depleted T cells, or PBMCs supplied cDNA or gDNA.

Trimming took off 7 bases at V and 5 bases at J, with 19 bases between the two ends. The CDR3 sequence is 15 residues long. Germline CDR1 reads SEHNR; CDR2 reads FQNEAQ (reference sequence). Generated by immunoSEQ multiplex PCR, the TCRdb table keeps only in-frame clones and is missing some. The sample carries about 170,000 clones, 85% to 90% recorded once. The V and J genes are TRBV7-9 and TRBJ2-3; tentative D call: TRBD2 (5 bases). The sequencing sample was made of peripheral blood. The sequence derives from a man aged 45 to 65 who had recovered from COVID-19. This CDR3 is CASTPWASSQDTQYF. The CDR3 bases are TGTGCCAGCACCCCCTGGGCTAGCTCTCAAGATACGCAGTATTTT.